This entry lists 8 T cell receptor beta chains sequenced from one sample in a study of OX40 agonist ivuxolimab in advanced cancers. Profiling relied on immunoSEQ multiplex PCR, and the TCRdb table lists in-frame clones only, not all of them. The table lists around 44,000 clones, approximately 80% of them singletons. The material sequenced was CD4+ or CD8+ T cells sorted from blood, taken in a trial of the OX40 agonist ivuxolimab. These receptors all come from an adult with an advanced solid tumor such as melanoma, head and neck, liver or kidney cancer.

The rearrangement joins TRBV28 to TRBJ2-6, with D maybe TRBD1 (5 bases). V lost 5 bases, J lost 0 bases, and 14 bases lay in between. This CDR3 is built from 17 residues. Per the germline V gene, CDR1 is MDHEN and CDR2 is SYDVKM. The CDR3 region is CASSSRVDSSGANVLTF. The CDR3 region has the DNA TGTGCCAGCAGTAGCAGGGTAGACAGCTCTGGGGCCAACGTCCTGACTTTC.

V and J are TRBV10-3 and TRBJ2-2; D remains unclear. The CDR3 length is 13 residues. V was pared by 6 bases and J by 4 bases, with 9 bases between. Germline V gene data show CDR1 as ENHRY and CDR2 as SYGVKD. In nucleotides, the CDR3 is TGTGCCATCAGGCCCCAGGTCACCGGGGAGCTGTTTTTT. Translating it yields CAIRPQVTGELFF.

The CDR3, as DNA: TGTGCCAGCAGTAGGGACGCGAAGAACTACGAGCAGTACTTC. Its translation is CASSRDAKNYEQYF. V gene TRBV6-5 combines with J gene TRBJ2-7, with D perhaps assigned TRBD1 or TRBD2 (5 bases each). CDR1 is MNHEY, CDR2 SVGAGI, per germline. V dropped 5 bases and J dropped 3 bases, with 14 bases sitting between them. The CDR3 has 14 amino acids.

V and J are TRBV4-3 and TRBJ1-2; D is uncertain. The CDR3 is made up of 14 amino acids. Germline V gene sequence: CDR1 LGHNA, CDR2 YSLEER. Trimming left V 0 bases short and J 4 bases short, with 9 bases between. The CDR3 DNA sequence: TGCGCCAGCAGCCAAGATCACGGAGGCTATGGCTACACCTTC. Translating gives CASSQDHGGYGYTF.

The V gene is TRBV29-1, the J gene TRBJ2-1; D unclear. The CDR3 runs 13 residues. V dropped 5 bases and J dropped 8 bases, with 16 bases sitting between them. From germline, CDR1 is SQVTM and CDR2 ANQGSEA. The CDR3 coding sequence is TGCAGCGTTTTCCCCCCTCCGGCCCATGAGCAGTTCTTC. As protein: CSVFPPPAHEQFF.

The chain is built from TRBV30 and TRBJ2-5, with D uncertain. This CDR3 is built from 11 residues. Germline lookup yields CDR1 GTSNPN and CDR2 SVGIG (reference sequence). The V and J ends lost 2 bases and 7 bases respectively, with 8 bases between them. DNA for the CDR3: TGTGCCTGGAGTCACGGCGGGACCCAGTACTTC. Translated: CAWSHGGTQYF.

This rearrangement joins TRBV19 to TRBJ1-5; D not certain. Germline values: CDR1 LNHDA, CDR2 SQIVND (reference sequence). The CDR3 spans 17 residues. Trimming pared 5 bases from V and 3 bases from J, leaving 20 bases between. CDR3 coding DNA: TGTGCCAGTAGTTCGCAGCGGGCGGCCAGGTCCAATCAGCCCCAGCATTTT. This translates into CASSSQRAARSNQPQHF.

Only one count was recorded for this clone. The chain employs TRBV6-5 and TRBJ1-1; 8 positions match TRBD1. Trimming cost V 4 bases and J 1 base; bases outside gene matches: 2. The germline gives CDR1 MNHEY, CDR2 SVGAGI. The CDR3 is 14 amino acids. CDR3 loop: CASSWTGTNTEAFF. As DNA, the CDR3 is TGTGCCAGCAGTTGGACAGGGACGAACACTGAAGCTTTCTTT.